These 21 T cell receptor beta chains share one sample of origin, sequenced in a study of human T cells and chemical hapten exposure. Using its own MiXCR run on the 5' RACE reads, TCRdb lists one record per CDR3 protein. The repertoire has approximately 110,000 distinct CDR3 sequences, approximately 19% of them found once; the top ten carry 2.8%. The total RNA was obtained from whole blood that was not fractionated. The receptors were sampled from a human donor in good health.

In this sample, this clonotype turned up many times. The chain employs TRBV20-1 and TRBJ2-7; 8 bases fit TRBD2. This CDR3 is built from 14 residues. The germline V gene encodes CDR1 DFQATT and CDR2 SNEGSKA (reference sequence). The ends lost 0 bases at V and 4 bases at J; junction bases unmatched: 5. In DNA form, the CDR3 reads TGCAGTGCTAGAGATCCGGGACTAGTATACGAGCAGTACTTC. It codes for CSARDPGLVYEQYF.

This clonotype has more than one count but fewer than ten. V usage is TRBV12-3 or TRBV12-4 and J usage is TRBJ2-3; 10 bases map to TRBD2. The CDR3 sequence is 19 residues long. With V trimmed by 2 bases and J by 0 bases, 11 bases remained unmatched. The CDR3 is CASSLMSLAGARSTDTQYF. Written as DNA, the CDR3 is TGTGCCAGCAGTTTAATGAGTCTAGCGGGAGCGCGTAGCACAGATACGCAGTATTTT.

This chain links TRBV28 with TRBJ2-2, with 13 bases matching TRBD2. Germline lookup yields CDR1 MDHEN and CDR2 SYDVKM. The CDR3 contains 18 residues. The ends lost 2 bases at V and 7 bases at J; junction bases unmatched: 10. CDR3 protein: CASSLGLAGALSSGELFF. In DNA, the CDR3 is TGTGCCAGCAGTTTAGGACTAGCGGGAGCCCTTTCCAGCGGGGAGCTGTTTTTT. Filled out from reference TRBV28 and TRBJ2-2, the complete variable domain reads DVKVTQSSRYLVKRTGEKVFLECVQDMDHENMFWYRQDPGLGLRLIYFSYDVKMKEKGDIPEGYSVSREKKERFSLILESASTNQTSMYLCASSLGLAGALSSGELFFGEGSRLTVL.

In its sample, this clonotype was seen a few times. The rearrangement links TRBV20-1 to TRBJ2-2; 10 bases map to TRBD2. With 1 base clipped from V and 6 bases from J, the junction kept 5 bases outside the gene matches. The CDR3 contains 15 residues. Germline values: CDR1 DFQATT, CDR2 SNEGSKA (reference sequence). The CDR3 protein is CSARAAGGVPGELFF. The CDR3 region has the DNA TGCAGTGCTAGAGCAGCGGGAGGGGTCCCCGGGGAGCTGTTTTTT.

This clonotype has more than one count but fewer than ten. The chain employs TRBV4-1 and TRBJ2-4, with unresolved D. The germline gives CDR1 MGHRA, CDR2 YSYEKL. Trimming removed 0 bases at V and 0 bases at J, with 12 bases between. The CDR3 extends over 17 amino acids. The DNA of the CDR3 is TGCGCCAGCAGCCAAGATCGTCTGTCCGGAGCCAAAAACATTCAGTACTTC. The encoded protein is CASSQDRLSGAKNIQYF.

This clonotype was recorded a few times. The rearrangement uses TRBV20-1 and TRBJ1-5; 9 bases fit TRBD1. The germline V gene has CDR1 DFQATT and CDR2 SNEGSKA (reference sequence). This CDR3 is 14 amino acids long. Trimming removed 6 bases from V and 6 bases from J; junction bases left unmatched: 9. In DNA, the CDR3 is TGCAGTGCCACGAGGGACAGGGAAGGTCAGCCCCAGCATTTT. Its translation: CSATRDREGQPQHF.

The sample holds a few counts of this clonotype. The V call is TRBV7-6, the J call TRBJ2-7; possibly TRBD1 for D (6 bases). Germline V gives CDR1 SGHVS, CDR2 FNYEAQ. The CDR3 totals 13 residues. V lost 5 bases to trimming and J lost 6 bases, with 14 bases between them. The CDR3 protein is CASSAAGQSEQYF. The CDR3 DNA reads TGTGCCAGCAGCGCAGCCGGACAGTCCGAGCAGTACTTC.

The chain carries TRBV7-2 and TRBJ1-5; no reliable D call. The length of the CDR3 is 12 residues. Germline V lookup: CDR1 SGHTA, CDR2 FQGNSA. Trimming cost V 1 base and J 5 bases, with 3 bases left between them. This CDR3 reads CASSLGYQPQHF. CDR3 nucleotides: TGTGCCAGCAGCTTAGGGTATCAGCCCCAGCATTTT.

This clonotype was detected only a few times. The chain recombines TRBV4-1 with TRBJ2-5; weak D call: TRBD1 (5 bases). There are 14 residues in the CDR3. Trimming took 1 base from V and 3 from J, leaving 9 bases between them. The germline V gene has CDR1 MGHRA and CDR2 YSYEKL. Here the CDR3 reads CASSQVGREETQYF. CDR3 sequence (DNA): TGCGCCAGCAGCCAAGTGGGGCGAGAAGAGACCCAGTACTTC.

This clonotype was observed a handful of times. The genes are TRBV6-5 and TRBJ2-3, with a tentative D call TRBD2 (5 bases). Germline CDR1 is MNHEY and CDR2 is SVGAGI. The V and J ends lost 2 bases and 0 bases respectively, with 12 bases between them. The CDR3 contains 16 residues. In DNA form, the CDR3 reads TGTGCCAGCAGTTACGATTTAGCGCCTAGCACAGATACGCAGTATTTT. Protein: CASSYDLAPSTDTQYF.

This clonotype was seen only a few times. CDR3 sequence: CASSSGQPVYNSPLHF. For the CDR3, the DNA is TGTGCCAGCAGTTCTGGACAGCCCGTCTATAATTCACCCCTCCACTTT. The V gene is TRBV27, the J gene TRBJ1-6, with TRBD1 as a possible D gene (6 bases). Trimming pared 4 bases from V and 3 bases from J, leaving 13 bases between. CDR1 is MNHEY and CDR2 is SMNVEV in the germline V gene (reference sequence). CDR3 length equals 16 residues.

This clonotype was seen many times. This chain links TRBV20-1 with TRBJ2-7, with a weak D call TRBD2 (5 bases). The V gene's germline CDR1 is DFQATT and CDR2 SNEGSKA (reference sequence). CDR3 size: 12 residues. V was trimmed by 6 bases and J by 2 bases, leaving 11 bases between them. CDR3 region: CSAPDYPYEQYF. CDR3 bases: TGCAGTGCCCCCGACTACCCCTACGAGCAGTACTTC.

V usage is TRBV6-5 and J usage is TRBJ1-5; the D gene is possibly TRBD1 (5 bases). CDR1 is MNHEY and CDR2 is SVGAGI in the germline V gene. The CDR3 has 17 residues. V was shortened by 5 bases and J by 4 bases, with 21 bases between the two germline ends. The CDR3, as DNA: TGTGCCAGCAGTCAAAGGATGGGGACCGGAGGGAATCAGCCCCAGCATTTT. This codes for CASSQRMGTGGNQPQHF.

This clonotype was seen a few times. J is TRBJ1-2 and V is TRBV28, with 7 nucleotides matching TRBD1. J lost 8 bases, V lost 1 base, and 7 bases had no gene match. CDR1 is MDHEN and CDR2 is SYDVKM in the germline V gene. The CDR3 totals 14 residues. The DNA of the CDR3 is TGTGCCAGCAGTTTATTATCCAGACAGGGAGGCTACACCTTC. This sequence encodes CASSLLSRQGGYTF.

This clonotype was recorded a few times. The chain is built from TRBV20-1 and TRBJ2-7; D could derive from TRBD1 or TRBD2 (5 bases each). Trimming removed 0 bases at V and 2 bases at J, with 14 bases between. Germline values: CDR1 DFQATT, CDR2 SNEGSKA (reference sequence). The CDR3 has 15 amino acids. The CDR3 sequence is CSARDGGSATYEQYF. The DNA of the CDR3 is TGCAGTGCTAGAGATGGGGGTAGCGCTACCTACGAGCAGTACTTC.

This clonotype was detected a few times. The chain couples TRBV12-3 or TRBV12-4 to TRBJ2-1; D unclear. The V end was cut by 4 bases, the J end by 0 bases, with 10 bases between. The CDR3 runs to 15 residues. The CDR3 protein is CASSSYRSSYNEQFF. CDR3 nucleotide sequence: TGTGCCAGCAGTTCCTATAGAAGCTCCTACAATGAGCAGTTCTTC.

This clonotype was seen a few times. Written as DNA, the CDR3 is TGTGCCAGCAGCCCCGAGTCCGCCGGGACGTCCTACAATGAGCAGTTCTTC. This gives the protein CASSPESAGTSYNEQFF. The chain has TRBV5-5 and TRBJ2-1; either TRBD1 or TRBD2 may fit D (5 bases each). Germline V gene lookup returns CDR1 SGHKS and CDR2 YYEKEE (reference sequence). The V gene lost 4 bases and the J gene lost 1 base, with 18 bases spanning the gap. The CDR3 loop spans 17 amino acids.

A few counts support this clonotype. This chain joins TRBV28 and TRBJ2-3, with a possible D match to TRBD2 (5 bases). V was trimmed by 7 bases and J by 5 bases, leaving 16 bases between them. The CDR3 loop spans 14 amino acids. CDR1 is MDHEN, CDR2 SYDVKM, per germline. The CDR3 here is CASTPGDGIDTQYF. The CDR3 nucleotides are TGTGCCAGCACACCAGGCGACGGGATAGATACGCAGTATTTT.

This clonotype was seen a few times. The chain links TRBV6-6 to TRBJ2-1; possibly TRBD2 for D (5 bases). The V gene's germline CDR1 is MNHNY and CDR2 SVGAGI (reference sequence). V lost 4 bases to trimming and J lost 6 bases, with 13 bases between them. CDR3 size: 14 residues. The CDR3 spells CASSSPTSSNEQFF. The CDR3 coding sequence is TGTGCCAGCAGTTCCCCTACTAGTTCCAATGAGCAGTTCTTC.

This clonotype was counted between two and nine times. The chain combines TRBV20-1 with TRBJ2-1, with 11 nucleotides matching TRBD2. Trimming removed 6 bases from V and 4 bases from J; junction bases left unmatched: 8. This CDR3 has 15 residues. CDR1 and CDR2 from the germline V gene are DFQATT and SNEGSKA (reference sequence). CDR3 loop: CSAHKTSGIYNEQFF. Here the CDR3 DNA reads TGCAGTGCCCACAAGACTAGCGGGATATACAATGAGCAGTTCTTC.

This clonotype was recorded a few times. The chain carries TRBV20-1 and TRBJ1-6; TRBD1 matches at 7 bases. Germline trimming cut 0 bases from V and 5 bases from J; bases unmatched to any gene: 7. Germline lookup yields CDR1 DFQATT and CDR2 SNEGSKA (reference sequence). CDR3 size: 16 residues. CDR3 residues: CSARDLDTGDNSPLHF. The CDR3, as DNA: TGCAGTGCTAGAGATCTCGACACAGGGGATAATTCACCCCTCCACTTT.